Listed below are T cell receptor beta chains from one sample, sequenced in a study of CD8 T cells in Susac syndrome. TCRdb recomputed calls from the immunoSEQ multiplex PCR reads with MiXCR, one row per CDR3 protein. The repertoire holds about 190,000 distinct CDR3 sequences, with 95% as singletons. Sequencing was performed on CD4+ T cells from PBMCs. These receptors all stem from a human donor with Susac syndrome. CDR3s leave out the opening cysteine and the closing phenylalanine or tryptophan. Each record gives: D gene, V gene, J gene, CDR3 protein. D genes are given only for firm matches.

NA,TRBV11-2,TRBJ2-7,ASSPRGRAYEQY
NA,TRBV29-1,TRBJ1-1,SCRGPEAF
NA,TRBV20-1,TRBJ2-1,SAKTSSYNEQF
TRBD2,TRBV20-1,TRBJ2-5,SAPLAEETQY
TRBD1,TRBV27,TRBJ2-7,ASSFSTGIYEQY
NA,TRBV5-4,TRBJ1-1,ASSLLRDTEAF
NA,TRBV27,TRBJ1-5,ASSLRQSPNQPQH
NA,TRBV5-1,TRBJ2-3,ASSLIGGTDTQY
NA,TRBV15,TRBJ1-2,ATSRDRGRTDGYT
NA,TRBV4-3,TRBJ1-2,ASSQVGRGYT
NA,TRBV3-1,TRBJ2-3,ASSQGQGADTQY
NA,TRBV5-1,TRBJ1-1,ASSLAGSDWRMNTEAF
NA,TRBV20-1,TRBJ2-5,SARDPNREETQY
TRBD1,TRBV9,TRBJ2-7,ASSRTGERTYEQY
TRBD2,TRBV11-2,TRBJ2-2,ASSPGGGDTGELF
NA,TRBV29-1,TRBJ2-5,SVDPRLQETQY
TRBD1,TRBV13,TRBJ2-1,ASSSDRDSYNEQF
TRBD1,TRBV30,TRBJ1-1,AWRTGLDTEAF
TRBD1,TRBV19,TRBJ1-2,ASTFDRDYGYT
NA,TRBV18,TRBJ1-5,ASSLNQEQPQH
NA,TRBV18,TRBJ1-5,ASSPLGQNNQPQH
NA,TRBV30,TRBJ2-1,AWTRRGAGRDEQF
NA,TRBV27,TRBJ2-5,ASSLSPRQPQETQY
NA,TRBV5-1,TRBJ1-2,ASSAAQNTYGYT
TRBD1,TRBV28,TRBJ2-7,ASRGTGVNEQY
NA,TRBV12-3/TRBV12-4,TRBJ1-1,ASSLGERGWTEAF
TRBD1,TRBV27,TRBJ1-6,ASSLSGRQGKPLH
NA,TRBV6-1,TRBJ2-5,ASSGARGTQETQY
TRBD2,TRBV19,TRBJ2-7,ASRERGGPYEQY
NA,TRBV29-1,TRBJ1-4,SVEDPGGEKLF
NA,TRBV9,TRBJ2-3,ASSVASLGSTDTQY
NA,TRBV9,TRBJ1-6,ASSPMDRPPLH
TRBD2,TRBV5-1,TRBJ2-7,ASSLVVGGSYEQY
TRBD2,TRBV20-1,TRBJ2-5,SARTPGLGETQY
NA,TRBV29-1,TRBJ1-2,SGSQTEGSVYT
NA,TRBV30,TRBJ1-1,AWRRAALNTEAF